Here is one TCR beta chain with its context. The data belong to a study of CD8+ T cells in alopecia areata. Treatment defined: oral pan-JAK inhibitor, 5-10 mg twice daily. Per germline, CDR1 SQVTM and CDR2 ANQGSEA. V lost 6 bases, J lost 6 bases, and 13 bases lay in between. The CDR3 sequence is 12 residues long. The sequencing template was cDNA reverse transcribed from extracted RNA. TCRdb's copy holds only in-frame clones and misses some; the assay was immunoSEQ multiplex PCR. The sample holds 150,000 to 200,000 clones, 58% seen once. The gene calls are TRBV29-1 and TRBJ2-3, with D hard to call. The source is a human donor with alopecia areata. The sequences come from CD4+ T cells sorted from blood, collected at week 24, from a patient treated with tofacitinib. In DNA form, the CDR3 reads TGCAGCGTGTACGGTCCCGCTGATACGCAGTATTTT. It yields the protein CSVYGPADTQYF.